Described below is a single T cell receptor (beta chain) sequence and its context. The data originate from a study of blood T cell repertoires in COVID-19. The wider study: Material from acute and convalescent COVID-19 was sourced from the United States, Italy and Spain. In each case, the material was cDNA or gDNA derived from T cells, B-cell-depleted T cells, or PBMCs.

As processed by the authors: Reference gene primers were amplified, and this amplification served to estimate nucleated cell counts. Only in-frame clones appear in the TCRdb table, and some are missing; sequencing was by immunoSEQ multiplex PCR. V, J and clone size are taken as reported in that table, and D and trimming were inferred from the DNA itself. The sample includes around 150,000 clones, 60% to 85% of them seen just once. The TCR comes from an elderly woman with active or convalescent COVID-19. Input material: peripheral blood.

DNA of the CDR3: TGTGCCAGCAGCGCACAGGGGGCGGGCCTCACCGGGGAGCTGTTTTTT. It specifies CASSAQGAGLTGELFF. The J gene is TRBJ2-2, the V gene TRBV9; 9 positions match TRBD1. The CDR3 loop spans 16 amino acids. V lost 3 bases and J lost 4; bases outside the gene matches: 7. Germline assignment: CDR1 SGDLS and CDR2 YYNGEE.